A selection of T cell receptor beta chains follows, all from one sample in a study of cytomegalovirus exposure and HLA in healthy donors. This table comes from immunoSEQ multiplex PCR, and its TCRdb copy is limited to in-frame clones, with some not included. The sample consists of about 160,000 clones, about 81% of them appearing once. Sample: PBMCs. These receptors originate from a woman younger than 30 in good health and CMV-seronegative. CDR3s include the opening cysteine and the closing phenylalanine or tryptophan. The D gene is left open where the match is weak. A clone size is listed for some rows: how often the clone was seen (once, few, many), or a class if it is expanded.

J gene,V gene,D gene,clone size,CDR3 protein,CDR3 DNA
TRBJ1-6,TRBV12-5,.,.,CASAEGVASSPLHF,TGTGCTAGTGCCGAGGGGGTAGCAAGTTCACCCCTCCACTTT
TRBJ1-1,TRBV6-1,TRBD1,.,CASSDRAGTEAFF,TGTGCCAGCAGCGACAGGGCGGGGACTGAAGCTTTCTTT
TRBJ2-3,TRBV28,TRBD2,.,CASSLRLAAEGTQYF,TGTGCCAGCAGCCTACGTCTAGCGGCGGAAGGTACGCAGTATTTT
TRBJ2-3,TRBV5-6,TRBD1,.,CASSLGTGRGTDTQYF,TGTGCCAGCAGCTTGGGGACAGGCAGGGGCACAGATACGCAGTATTTT
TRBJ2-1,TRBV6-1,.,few,CASSAGREVYNEQFF,TGTGCCAGCAGTGCGGGCAGGGAAGTCTACAATGAGCAGTTCTTC
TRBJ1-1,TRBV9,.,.,CASSVDPSGRNTEAFF,TGTGCCAGCAGCGTAGACCCCTCTGGGAGGAACACTGAAGCTTTCTTT
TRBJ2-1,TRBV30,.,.,CAWSAGSRDEQFF,TGTGCCTGGAGCGCAGGCAGTCGTGATGAGCAGTTCTTC
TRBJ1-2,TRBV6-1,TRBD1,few,CASSETPGGYNYGYTF,TGTGCCAGCAGTGAAACCCCAGGGGGTTATAACTATGGCTACACCTTC
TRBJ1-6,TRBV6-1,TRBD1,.,CASSDWGWTGGNSPLHF,TGTGCCAGCAGTGATTGGGGCTGGACAGGGGGAAATTCACCCCTCCACTTT
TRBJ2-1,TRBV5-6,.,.,CASSLEAGVTAEQFF,TGTGCCAGCAGCTTGGAGGCAGGGGTGACGGCTGAGCAGTTCTTC
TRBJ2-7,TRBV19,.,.,CASSIRHYTYEQYF,TGTGCCAGTAGTATTCGACATTACACCTACGAGCAGTACTTC
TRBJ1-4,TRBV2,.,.,CASSDGRPRGKLFF,TGTGCCAGCAGTGATGGCAGACCTAGGGGAAAACTGTTTTTT
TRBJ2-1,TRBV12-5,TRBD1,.,CASGWTGFHEQFF,TGTGCTAGTGGTTGGACAGGGTTCCATGAGCAGTTCTTC
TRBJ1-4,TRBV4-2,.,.,CAVRGGPNEKLFF,TGTGCCGTCCGGGGGGGCCCTAATGAAAAACTGTTTTTT
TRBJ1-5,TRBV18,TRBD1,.,CASSPRGQGNQPQHF,TGTGCCAGCTCACCAAGGGGACAGGGGAATCAGCCCCAGCATTTT
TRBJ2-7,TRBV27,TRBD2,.,CASRSRAGGRLEQYF,TGTGCCAGCAGATCCAGAGCGGGAGGACGCCTGGAGCAGTACTTC
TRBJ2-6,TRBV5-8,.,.,CASSLNKGIPGANVLTF,TGTGCCAGCAGCTTGAATAAGGGGATCCCTGGGGCCAACGTCCTGACTTTC
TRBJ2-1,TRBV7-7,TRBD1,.,CASSLWTGEGGEQFF,TGTGCTAGCAGCCTTTGGACAGGGGAAGGGGGTGAGCAGTTCTTC
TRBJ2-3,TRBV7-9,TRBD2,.,CSSSLLAGGPGDTQYF,TGTTCCAGCAGCTTATTAGCGGGAGGGCCCGGGGATACGCAGTATTTT
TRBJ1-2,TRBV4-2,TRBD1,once,CASSGQVLSNYGYTF,TGTGCCAGCAGCGGACAGGTGCTTTCTAACTATGGCTACACCTTC
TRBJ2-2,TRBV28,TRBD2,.,CASSLGTRNTGELFF,TGTGCCAGCAGTTTGGGGACTAGGAACACCGGGGAGCTGTTTTTT
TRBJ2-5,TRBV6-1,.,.,CASSGGTGTAETQYF,TGTGCCAGCAGTGGGGGTACCGGGACTGCGGAGACCCAGTACTTC
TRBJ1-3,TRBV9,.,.,CASSAFLSSGNTIYF,TGTGCCAGCAGCGCATTTTTGTCCTCTGGAAACACCATATATTTT
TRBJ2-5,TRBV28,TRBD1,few,CASSVDRGQETQYF,TGTGCCAGCAGTGTCGACAGGGGACAAGAGACCCAGTACTTC
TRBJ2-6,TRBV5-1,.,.,CASSLDRPGSGANVLTF,TGCGCCAGCAGCTTGGACAGACCAGGCTCTGGGGCCAACGTCCTGACTTTC
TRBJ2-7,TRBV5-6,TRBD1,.,CASSFQGAAEQYF,TGTGCCAGCAGCTTCCAGGGGGCGGCCGAGCAGTACTTC
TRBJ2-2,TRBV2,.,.,CASSPQAGELFF,TGTGCCAGCAGTCCCCAGGCCGGGGAGCTGTTTTTT
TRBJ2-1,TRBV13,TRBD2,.,CASSFPGTSGGNDEQFF,TGTGCCAGCAGCTTCCCCGGGACTAGCGGGGGTAACGATGAGCAGTTCTTC
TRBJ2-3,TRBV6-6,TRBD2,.,CASSYSWTSGTDTQYF,TGTGCCAGCAGTTACTCTTGGACTAGCGGGACAGATACGCAGTATTTT
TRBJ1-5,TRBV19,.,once,CASSSPGNPSGQPQHF,TGTGCCAGTAGTTCCCCCGGAAATCCGTCAGGTCAGCCCCAGCATTTT
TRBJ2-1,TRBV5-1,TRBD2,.,CASGTSGSYNEQFF,TGCGCCAGCGGGACTAGCGGGTCCTACAATGAGCAGTTCTTC
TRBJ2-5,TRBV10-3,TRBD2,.,CAIRGLAGETQYF,TGTGCCATCAGGGGACTAGCAGGGGAGACCCAGTACTTC
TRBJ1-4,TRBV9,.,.,CASSVEAATNEKLFF,TGTGCCAGCAGCGTAGAGGCGGCAACTAATGAAAAACTGTTTTTT
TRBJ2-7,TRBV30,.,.,CAWGLAPNEQYF,TGTGCCTGGGGATTAGCGCCCAACGAGCAGTACTTC
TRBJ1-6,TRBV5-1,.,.,CASSLVTSDSPLHF,TGCGCCAGCAGCCTCGTAACAAGTGATTCACCCCTCCACTTT
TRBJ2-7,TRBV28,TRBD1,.,CASSPGQSRYEQYF,TGTGCCAGCAGTCCGGGACAGTCTCGCTACGAGCAGTACTTC
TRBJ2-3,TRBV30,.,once,CAWSNRTRDGDTQYF,TGTGCCTGGAGTAATAGAACACGGGATGGGGATACGCAGTATTTT
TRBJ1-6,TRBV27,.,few,CASSSLDKVTLHF,TGTGCCAGCAGTTCCTTGGACAAAGTCACCCTCCACTTT
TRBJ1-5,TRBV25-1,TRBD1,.,CASSGKDRVGNQPQHF,TGTGCCAGCAGTGGGAAGGACAGGGTTGGCAATCAGCCCCAGCATTTT
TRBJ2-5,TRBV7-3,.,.,CASSPDRGSQETQYF,TGTGCCAGCAGCCCCGATAGGGGATCCCAAGAGACCCAGTACTTC
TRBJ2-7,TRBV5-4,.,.,CASSLGPTYEQYF,TGTGCCAGCAGCTTGGGGCCGACCTACGAGCAGTACTTC
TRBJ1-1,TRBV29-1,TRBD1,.,CSGWYRGVTEAFF,TGCAGCGGATGGTACAGGGGTGTAACTGAAGCTTTCTTT
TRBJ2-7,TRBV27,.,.,CASSLYTWRLPYEQYF,TGTGCCAGCAGTTTATACACTTGGCGGCTACCCTACGAGCAGTACTTC
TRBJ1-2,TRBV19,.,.,CASSTLTGFVKGYTF,TGTGCCAGTAGTACCTTAACAGGGTTTGTCAAAGGCTACACCTTC
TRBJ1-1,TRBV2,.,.,CASSEGGNTEAFF,TGTGCCAGCAGTGAAGGCGGGAACACTGAAGCTTTCTTT
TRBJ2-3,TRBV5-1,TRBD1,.,CASSSDRATDTQYF,TGCGCCAGCAGCTCTGACAGGGCCACAGATACGCAGTATTTT
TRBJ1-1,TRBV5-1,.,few,CASSLPGGSENTEAFF,TGCGCCAGCAGCTTGCCGGGTGGGTCAGAAAACACTGAAGCTTTCTTT
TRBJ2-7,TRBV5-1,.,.,CASSLDLVYEQYF,TGCGCCAGCAGCTTGGATCTTGTATACGAGCAGTACTTC
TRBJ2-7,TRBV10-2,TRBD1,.,CASSPGTEQEQYF,TGCGCCAGCAGCCCCGGGACAGAACAAGAGCAGTACTTC
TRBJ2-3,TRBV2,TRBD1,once,CASSFQGERDTQYF,TGTGCCAGCAGCTTTCAGGGGGAGAGAGATACGCAGTATTTT